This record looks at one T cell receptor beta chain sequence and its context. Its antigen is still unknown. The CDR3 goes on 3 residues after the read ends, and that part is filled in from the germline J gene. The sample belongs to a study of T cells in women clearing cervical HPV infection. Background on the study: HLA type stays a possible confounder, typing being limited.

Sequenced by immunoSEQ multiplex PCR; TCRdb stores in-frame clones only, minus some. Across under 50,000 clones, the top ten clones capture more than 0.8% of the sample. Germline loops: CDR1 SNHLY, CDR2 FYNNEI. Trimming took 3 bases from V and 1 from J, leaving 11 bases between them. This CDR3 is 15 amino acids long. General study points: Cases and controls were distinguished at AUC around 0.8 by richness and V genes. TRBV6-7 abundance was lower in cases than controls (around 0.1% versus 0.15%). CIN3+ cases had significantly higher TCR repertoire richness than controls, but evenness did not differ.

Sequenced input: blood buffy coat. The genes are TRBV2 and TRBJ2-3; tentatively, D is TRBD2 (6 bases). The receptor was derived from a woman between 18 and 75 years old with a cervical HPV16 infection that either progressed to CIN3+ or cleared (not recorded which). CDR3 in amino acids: CASSERGVGTDTQYF. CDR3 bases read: TGTGCCAGCAGTGAGCGGGGTGTCGGCACAGATACG.